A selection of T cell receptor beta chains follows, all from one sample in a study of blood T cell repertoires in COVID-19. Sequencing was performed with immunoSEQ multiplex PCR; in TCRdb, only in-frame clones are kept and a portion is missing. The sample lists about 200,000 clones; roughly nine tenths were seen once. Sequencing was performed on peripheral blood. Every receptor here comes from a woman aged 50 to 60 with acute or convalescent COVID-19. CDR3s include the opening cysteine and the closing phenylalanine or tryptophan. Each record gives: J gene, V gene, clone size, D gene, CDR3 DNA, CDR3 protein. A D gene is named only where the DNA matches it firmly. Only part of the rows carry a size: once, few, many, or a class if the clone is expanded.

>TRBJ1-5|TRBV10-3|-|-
TGTGCCATCGGTTCAGGGGCGAGGGGCAATCAGCCCCAGCATTTT
CAIGSGARGNQPQHF
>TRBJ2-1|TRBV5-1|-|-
TGCGCCAGCAGCTCGCAGGGGTCGGAGTACAATGAGCAGTTCTTC
CASSSQGSEYNEQFF
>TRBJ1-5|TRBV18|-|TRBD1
TGTGCCAGCTCACCGTCCCCCCTGACAGGGAATCAGCCCCAGCATTTT
CASSPSPLTGNQPQHF
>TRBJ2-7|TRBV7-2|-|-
TGTGCCAGCAGCTTAGGGCTCCAATCCTACGAGCAGTACTTC
CASSLGLQSYEQYF
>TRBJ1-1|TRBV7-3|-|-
TGTGCCAGCAGCTTAAGGGGCAGATTGAACACTGAAGCTTTCTTT
CASSLRGRLNTEAFF
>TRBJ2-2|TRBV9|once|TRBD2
TGTGCCAGCAGCCCCGACGGGAGGCGGGAGGGCCCCGGGGAGCTGTTTTTT
CASSPDGRREGPGELFF
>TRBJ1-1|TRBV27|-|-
TGTGCCAGCAGTTTGGGAGGACAATCAGCTTTCTTT
CASSLGGQSAFF
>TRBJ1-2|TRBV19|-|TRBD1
TGTGCCAGTAGGACCGGGACAGGCACTATTCACGGCTACACCTTC
CASRTGTGTIHGYTF
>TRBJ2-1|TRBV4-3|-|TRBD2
TGCGCCAGCAGCCAAGAGGAGCGGGGGGGACGTGAGCAGTTCTTC
CASSQEERGGREQFF
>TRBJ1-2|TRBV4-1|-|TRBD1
TGCGCCAGCAGCCAAGCGACAGGGTCTAGATCTAACTATGGCTACACCTTC
CASSQATGSRSNYGYTF
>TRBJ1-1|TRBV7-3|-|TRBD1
TGTGCCAGCAAACAGGGGACGAACACTGAAGCTTTCTTT
CASKQGTNTEAFF
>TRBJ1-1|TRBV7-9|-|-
TGTGCCAGCAGCCTGAGTGACAGGGAAGCTTTCTTT
CASSLSDREAFF
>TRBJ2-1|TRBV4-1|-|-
TGCGCCAGCAGCCAAGATGGGGCGGCCTCCTACAATGAGCAGTTCTTC
CASSQDGAASYNEQFF
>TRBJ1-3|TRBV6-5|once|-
TGTGCCAGCAGTTACGGTGGGCTCTCTGGAAACACCATATATTTT
CASSYGGLSGNTIYF
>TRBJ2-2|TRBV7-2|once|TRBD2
TGTGCCAGCTCGGTAGCGGGAGGACTCACCGGGGAGCTGTTTTTT
CASSVAGGLTGELFF
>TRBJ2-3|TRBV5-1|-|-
TGCGCCAGCAGCTTGAGCCCTATCACAGATACGCAGTATTTT
CASSLSPITDTQYF
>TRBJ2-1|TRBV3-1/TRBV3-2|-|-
TGTGCCAGCAGCCAAGGACGATTAGGGGGTTCCGGCTCCTACAATGAGCAGTTCTTC
CASSQGRLGGSGSYNEQFF
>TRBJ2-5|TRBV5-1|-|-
TGCGCCAGCAGCTCCAGCGGGCAGTACCAAGAGACCCAGTACTTC
CASSSSGQYQETQYF
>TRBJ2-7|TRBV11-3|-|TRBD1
TGTGCCAGCAGCTTAGGACAGGGGGCCTACGAGCAGTACTTC
CASSLGQGAYEQYF
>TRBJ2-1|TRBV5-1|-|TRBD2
TGCGCCAGCAGCGAAAGGACTAGCGGACCCTACAATGAGCAGTTCTTC
CASSERTSGPYNEQFF
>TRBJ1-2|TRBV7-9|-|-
TGTGCCAGCAGCATCGCGGGGGGAAACTATGGCTACACCTTC
CASSIAGGNYGYTF
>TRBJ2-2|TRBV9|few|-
TGTGCCAGCAGCGAATTAGGAGCGACGAACACCGGGGAGCTGTTTTTT
CASSELGATNTGELFF
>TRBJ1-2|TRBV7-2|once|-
TGTGCCAGCAGCTTATCCAGGGATAACTATGGCTACACCTTC
CASSLSRDNYGYTF
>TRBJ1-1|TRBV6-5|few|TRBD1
TGTGCCAGCATCCCCGGGACAGTTAACACTGAAGCTTTCTTT
CASIPGTVNTEAFF
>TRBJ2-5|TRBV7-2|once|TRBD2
TGTGCCAGCAGCTTACAACTAGCGAGACAAGAGACCCAGTACTTC
CASSLQLARQETQYF
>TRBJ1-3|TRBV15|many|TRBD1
TGTGCCACCAGCTCAGGACAGGGTTTCGTTTCTGGAAACACCATATATTTT
CATSSGQGFVSGNTIYF
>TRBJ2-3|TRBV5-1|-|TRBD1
TGCGCCAGCAGCGCAGCCAGGGGGCCGACAGATACGCAGTATTTT
CASSAARGPTDTQYF
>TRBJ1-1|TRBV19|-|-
TGTGCCAGTACCATAGGGGGCACTGAAGCTTTCTTT
CASTIGGTEAFF
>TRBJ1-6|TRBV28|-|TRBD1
TGTGCCAGCAGTACACATGGACAGGGGGCTAATTCACCCCTCCACTTT
CASSTHGQGANSPLHF
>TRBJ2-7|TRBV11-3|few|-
TGTGCCAGCAGCTTAGATCCAGGGTACGAGCAGTACTTC
CASSLDPGYEQYF
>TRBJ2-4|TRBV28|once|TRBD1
TGTGCCAGCAGTTCATCATCCGGGACAGGGTCCATTCAGTACTTC
CASSSSSGTGSIQYF
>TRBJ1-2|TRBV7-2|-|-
TGTGCCAGCAGCTTAGACCCAGGGCTAGGCTACACCTTC
CASSLDPGLGYTF
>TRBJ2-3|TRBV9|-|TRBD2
TGTGCCAGCAGCTCTCGGACTAGCGGGGTGGATACGCAGTATTTT
CASSSRTSGVDTQYF
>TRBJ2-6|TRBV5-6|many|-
TGTGCCAGCAGCTTGTTTTCGGCTGGGGCCAACGTCCTGACTTTC
CASSLFSAGANVLTF
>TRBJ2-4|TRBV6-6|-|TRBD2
TGTGCCAGCAGTCCGCCGGGGGGGGGACCAGCCAAAAACATTCAGTACTTC
CASSPPGGGPAKNIQYF
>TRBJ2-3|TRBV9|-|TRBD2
TGTGCCAGCAGCCCGAGCGGGGTAACAGATACGCAGTATTTT
CASSPSGVTDTQYF
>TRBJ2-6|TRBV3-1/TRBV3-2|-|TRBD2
TGTGCCAGCAGCCACGGGACTATAGGGGCTGCTGGGGCCAACGTCCTGACTTTC
CASSHGTIGAAGANVLTF
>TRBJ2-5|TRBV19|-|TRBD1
TGTGCCAGTCGACGTGGGACAGGGGGCGGGGAGACCCAGTACTTC
CASRRGTGGGETQYF
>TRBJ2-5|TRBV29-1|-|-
TGCAGCGTGGCGGGCAAAGAGACCCAGTACTTC
CSVAGKETQYF
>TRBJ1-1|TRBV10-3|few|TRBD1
TGTGCCATCAGTGAGCAGGGACAGGGGATTGAAGCTTTCTTT
CAISEQGQGIEAFF
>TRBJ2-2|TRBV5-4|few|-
TGTGCCAGCAGGGCAGACACCGGGGAGCTGTTTTTT
CASRADTGELFF
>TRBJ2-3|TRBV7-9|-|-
TGTGCCAGCAGCTTAGATCCCTCCACAGATACGCAGTATTTT
CASSLDPSTDTQYF
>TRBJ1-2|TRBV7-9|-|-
TGTGCCAGCAGCTTAGAGGTCAGGGGCCTTGATGGCTACACCTTC
CASSLEVRGLDGYTF
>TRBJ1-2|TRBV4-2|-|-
TGTGCCAGCAGCCCGGACAGCTTGGATGGCTACACCTTC
CASSPDSLDGYTF
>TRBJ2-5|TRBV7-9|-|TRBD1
TGTGCCAGCAGCTTAGGTCCCGACAGGGGCCAAGAGACCCAGTACTTC
CASSLGPDRGQETQYF
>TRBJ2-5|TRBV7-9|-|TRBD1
TGTGCCAGCCCTATAACCTCCGGACAGGAGTCCCCTCCCCAGTACTTC
CASPITSGQESPPQYF
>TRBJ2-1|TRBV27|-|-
TGTGCCAGCAGTTTATCCACAGTTTCCGAGCAGTTCTTC
CASSLSTVSEQFF
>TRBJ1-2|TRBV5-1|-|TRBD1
TGCGCCAGCAGCTGGACAGGGGAGGATGGCTACACCTTC
CASSWTGEDGYTF
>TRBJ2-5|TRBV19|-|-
TGTGCCAGTAGTAGGTTCCTAGAAGAGACCCAGTACTTC
CASSRFLEETQYF
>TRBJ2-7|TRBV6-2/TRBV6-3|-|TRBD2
TGTGCCAGCAGTCGGGGGGGTCTATCCTACGAGCAGTACTTC
CASSRGGLSYEQYF
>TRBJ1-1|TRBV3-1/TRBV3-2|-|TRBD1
TGTGCCAGCAGCCCCGGACAGGGGAACACTGAAGCTTTCTTT
CASSPGQGNTEAFF
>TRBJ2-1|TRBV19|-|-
TGTGCCAGTAGTCTCGGTAGGGGGGGGCGTGAGCAGTTCTTC
CASSLGRGGREQFF
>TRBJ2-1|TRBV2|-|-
TGTGCCAGCAGCCGGGACTCTTCCTACAATGAGCAGTTCTTC
CASSRDSSYNEQFF
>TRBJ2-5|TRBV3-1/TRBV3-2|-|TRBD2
TGTGCCAGCAGCCAAGGGGGAGGGCTCGGAAAGACCCAGTACTTC
CASSQGGGLGKTQYF